This TCR beta chain was captured by sequencing in a study of cytomegalovirus exposure and HLA in healthy donors (dated by TCRdb to about 2017). Looking at the study overall: An earlier analysis of about 530 of the donors reported approximately 280 Gb of sequence data and around 120 million unique TCR beta sequences obtained from about 180 million T cells. The study combined high-throughput TCR immunosequencing, statistical association of individual TCRs with disease status, and machine learning to predict cytomegalovirus infection status. In an earlier analysis of roughly 600 of the donors, high-throughput TCR beta sequencing was used to judge whether each TCR beta V gene segment behaved as functional or pseudogenic. Among roughly 400 genotyped donors of the cohort, an average of 235,054 unique TCR beta nucleotide sequences were sequenced per donor, around a sixth of them non-productive. Typing coverage differed by locus: A, B, C, DRB1 and DQB1 were typed in roughly 629-630 donors, DQA1 in roughly 510, DPA1 in some 600, and DPB1 in around 440. The study used immunosequencing to profile the T cell repertoires of several hundred subjects and linked those repertoires to cytomegalovirus serostatus. Approximately 310 gigabases of sequencing data and roughly 81 million unique TCR sequences made up an early release that covered approximately 650 HLA-typed donors. A later analysis re-examined previously published TCR beta repertoires from 500 to 700 donors and added high-resolution HLA genotyping to investigate patterns of TCR occurrence. Among the roughly 390 genotyped donors, around 81% belonged to the genetic ancestry cluster associated with self-reported Caucasian donors. The later analysis used no new phenotypic data to find candidate immune exposures, relying instead on TCR beta sequences and their occurrence across donors. Roughly 5 DR-DQ haplotypes were handled as single units for association and clustering, since linkage in the cohort was strong. HLA typing covered class I and class II loci at four-digit resolution. All discovery cohort repertoires had been generated on a single sequencing platform. The aim of the study was to test whether cataloging public T cell receptors could identify signatures of past pathogen exposure. In a later genetic analysis, genome-wide SNP genotypes for 398 of the 666 donors were used, and that subset was treated as a discovery cohort. In addition to the first cohort of approximately 650 subjects, a separate validation cohort of approximately 130 different subjects was used. Donor age, sex, ethnicity and CMV serostatus were compiled together with the repertoire data.

Trimming removed 1 base from V and 7 bases from J, leaving 11 bases between the germline ends. Based on the germline V gene, the CDR1 and CDR2 sequences are SGHAT and FQNNGV. The CDR3 measures 14 amino acids from cysteine to phenylalanine. Kept here is only the CDR3 DNA, which spans 42 bases and is read in frame from base 1. A note on this clone: Its antigen remains unidentified. Base quality data are lacking; no much larger clone is found one base away.

The cohort consisted of hundreds of healthy bone marrow donors. All cohort members were sampled while nominally healthy, although unrecorded immune exposures were likely present. The donor tested CMV seronegative and was one of the 352 seronegative cohort members. A peripheral blood sample was provided by each donor, and peripheral blood mononuclear cells were used for TCR beta sequencing. Genomic DNA extraction from the blood cell samples was performed with the Qiagen DNeasy Blood Extraction Kit. Study-wide findings and limitations: In an earlier analysis of roughly 560 of the donors, most TCR beta V segments were observed in productive rearrangements about 87% or about 30% of the time, broadly matching IMGT annotations. Three of the identified cytomegalovirus-associated TCR beta chains were confirmed in vitro to be specific for cytomegalovirus antigens. It was suggested by the authors that the approach could potentially be generalized to other disease states and immunological phenotypes. Most TCR sequences were observed very rarely across donors, whereas some public TCRs were present in many individuals. According to a later analysis, parvovirus B19, influenza, CMV and Epstein-Barr virus appeared linked to several top co-occurrence clusters. A later genetic analysis associated a missense DCLRE1C variant with V-gene and J-gene trimming of TCR beta chains, and an independent cohort replicated the association. Correlated functional status among segregating V segments might be attributable to linkage disequilibrium, but an unknown experimental factor could not be ruled out. Because HLA typing was unavailable for some donors at each locus, only the typed subset was used in association tests. In a later analysis, TCR association rates were found to vary across HLA loci, with the most associated TCRs seen for DRB1 alleles and the fewest for HLA-C alleles. A further reported finding was that TCR beta sequences accurately predicted the HLA-A and HLA-B alleles for most subjects in the first cohort. In the study, about 150 TCR beta chains were listed as associated with cytomegalovirus. The cohort was sequenced for TCR beta chains only, and without alpha or paired-chain data the features that could be detected were limited. Immune exposure information for the cohort was limited to CMV serostatus. The earlier analysis of almost 600 of the donors excluded 15 to 20 rarely observed V segments, including chromosome 9 orphons, because counts were too low. Compared with equally common non-associated chains, HLA-associated TCR beta chains in a later analysis were more clonally expanded and had lower generation probabilities. When HLA alleles, especially DR and DQ, strongly co-occurred, TCR associations were difficult to assign to individual alleles. Specific HLA alleles were associated with around 18,000 TCR beta sequences at a false discovery rate of 0.05 in a later analysis. Cytomegalovirus status was reported to be diagnosed by the classifier with high specificity and sensitivity in both the original and validation cohorts. Some IMGT-functional V segments, including TRBV6-2 and TRBV6-3, could not be distinguished by the 87-base-pair reads and were therefore excluded. The sequencing pipeline was judged likely to have produced a cluster of highly shared sequence variants as a technical artifact. Roughly uniform sequencing depth across donors was assumed in presence/absence analyses, although this assumption may not hold. In a later analysis, most CMV-associated TCR beta chains were found to appear HLA-restricted, with HLA associations seemingly driven largely by CMV exposure. A later genetic analysis reported fewer N-insertions in productive TCRs among donors in an Asian-associated ancestry cluster than the roughly 690-donor mean.

Receptors were amplified or captured by the immunoSEQ multiplex PCR assay. A mixture of 60 forward primers for TCR Vbeta segments and 13 reverse primers for TCR Jbeta segments was used in the multiplex PCR. Amplification of the CDR3 region of rearranged TCR beta genes was performed with a multiplex PCR assay on genomic DNA. The amplified TCR beta libraries were sequenced on the Illumina HiSeq System as 87-base-pair reads. As for the original processing: Across the 670 or so repertoires, a later analysis counted roughly 84 million unique TCR beta chains, 9.5 million to 12 million of which were shared by at least two donors. To remove PCR and sequencing errors, raw reads were error-corrected and collapsed into unique sequences using a nearest-neighbor algorithm that merged closely related sequences. To assign V, D and J gene segments, CDR3 sequences were aligned to IMGT reference sequences. For a sequence to be retained, at least a six-nucleotide match to both a V gene segment and a J gene segment was required. A rearrangement was called productive if the CDR3 had no stop codons and remained in frame with V and J, and every other rearrangement was called non-productive. Following IMGT convention, CDR3 was defined as the stretch from the second conserved V-encoded cysteine to the conserved J-encoded phenylalanine. The earlier analysis of fewer than 750 of the donors excluded sequences that lacked an unambiguous match to a single V gene segment. In an earlier analysis of 450 to 700 of the donors, V segments were called functional above 56.7% productive rearrangements and were called segregating when the between-donor standard deviation exceeded 5%. To diagnose cytomegalovirus status from the catalog of TCR beta chain sequences, a statistical classification framework was built. A later analysis assigned V and J genes by comparing TCR nucleotide sequences with IMGT/GENE-DB human TR gene sequences. A later analysis assigned CDR3 sequences and most-parsimonious VDJ recombination scenarios with the TCRdist pipeline. In a later analysis, every TCR beta chain was defined by the combination of its CDR3 amino acid sequence and its V-gene family, and reads without a unique V-gene family were dropped. To address suspected cross-contamination and a sequencing artifact, a later analysis removed under 600 highly shared, low-generation-probability nucleotide sequences. In a later analysis, a clonal expansion index for each public chain was calculated from normalized within-repertoire ranks of inferred template counts. In a later analysis, generation probabilities were computed using a VDJ recombination model fitted to out-of-frame rearrangements, and the results were checked against IGoR. In a later analysis, TCR-TCR, TCR-HLA and TCR-CMV co-occurrence was scored with hypergeometric tests, and a repertoire-size bias correction was applied to TCR pairs. To estimate false discovery rates, a later analysis permuted the HLA or CMV assignments 20 times. In a later analysis, co-occurring TCRs were grouped using DBSCAN, and TCRdist sequence similarity was added for clustering within HLA-allele-positive subsets. Repertoires with fewer than 30,000 or more than 120,000 public chains, plus five repertoires with anomalous nucleotide sharing, were excluded from co-occurrence clustering. The source is immuneACCESS, and TCRdb retained only in-frame sequences with V and J called. Part of the clones is not carried over; for the studies checked, unresolved V genes explain less than half of this, and the remainder is unexplained. That table is the source of V, J and clone size, and D and trimming were worked out from the DNA. The sample table holds 150,000 to 200,000 clones, of which about 82% were seen once. The ten largest make up 0.75% to 0.9% of the sample.

Recombination joined TRBV11-2 with TRBJ2-1, and TRBD2 may be the D gene, going by 5 matching bases. Sequencing used PBMCs. This receptor was obtained from a woman between 18 and 30 years old in good health and CMV-seronegative. The CDR3 is CASSLGGVENEQFF. The nucleotide sequence reads as follows: TGTGCCAGCAGCTTAGGGGGAGTAGAAAATGAGCAGTTCTTC.